This TCR beta chain is from a study of blood T cells in healthy people across ages. Study-level background: With template switching, about one barcoded beta molecule was captured per two T cells.

The CDR3 totals 19 residues. Germline V gene lookup returns CDR1 LGHNA and CDR2 YSLEER. With V trimmed by 3 bases and J by 7 bases, 15 bases remained unmatched. The authors ran a second PCR of 7 to 11 cycles using a sample-barcoded 5' primer and a J-beta primer mix. One entry per CDR3 protein, called by TCRdb with MiXCR from the 5' RACE reads. The top ten hold roughly 8% of the sample, which has 1.5 million to 2 million distinct CDR3 sequences, 28% seen once. This clonotype was recorded at least ten times. Its antigen is currently unknown. Study conclusions and caveats: Because donor CMV status was unknown, expanded clonotype changes were possibly confounded.

Each sample gave at least 7 million isolated PBMCs. V is TRBV4-3 and J is TRBJ1-6; 10 bases align to TRBD1. The sequence was obtained from a young woman in good health. What was sequenced was blood. The CDR3 sequence: CASSQDTGTGVPMNSPLHF. The CDR3 bases are TGCGCCAGCAGCCAGGACACCGGGACAGGGGTCCCAATGAATTCACCCCTCCACTTT.